These 22 T cell receptor beta chains were all obtained from the same sample, sequenced in a study of blood T cells in healthy people across ages (dated by TCRdb to about 2015). Receptor amplification or capture employed 5' RACE. The sequencer listed for this sample is Illumina HiSeq 2500. A second 7 to 11 cycle PCR used a sample-barcoded 5' primer and a J-beta primer mix. TCRdb's own reprocessing of the public reads used fastp at Q25 and MiXCR and kept productive beta chains. Each entry is one CDR3 protein sequence, shown with its most common DNA and genes. The sample table contains more than 500,000 distinct CDR3 sequences; only one count was recorded for 27% of them. 18% of the sample is held by the ten biggest clonotypes. The sample consisted of blood. The receptors were sampled from a woman in her 70s in good health.

This clonotype was recorded a few times. The V call is TRBV7-2, the J call TRBJ1-1; a weak D match, TRBD1 (5 bases). Trimming stripped 1 base from V and 11 bases from J, with 14 bases between. Germline lookup yields CDR1 SGHTA and CDR2 FQGNSA. The CDR3 totals 13 residues. The chain's CDR3 is CASSLVGGVGAFF. The CDR3 bases are TGTGCCAGCAGCTTAGTCGGGGGAGTGGGTGCTTTCTTT.

This clonotype has only a few counts. The chain carries TRBV15 and TRBJ1-2; perhaps TRBD1 as D (5 bases). The CDR3 has 16 residues. In germline, CDR1 is LNHNV, CDR2 YYDKDF (reference sequence). V was clipped by 3 bases and J by 2 bases, with 16 bases between them. In DNA, the CDR3 is TGTGCCACCAGCAGGACGGACAACGCAGGGAACTATGGCTACACCTTC. This gives the protein CATSRTDNAGNYGYTF. Full variable domain (rest looked up from reference TRBV15 and TRBJ1-2): DAMVIQNPRYQVTQFGKPVTLSCSQTLNHNVMYWYQQKSSQAPKLLFHYYDKDFNNEADTPDNFQSRRPNTSFCFLDIRSPGLGDTAMYLCATSRTDNAGNYGYTFGSGTRLTVV.

A few counts support this clonotype. The chain couples TRBV6-2 or TRBV6-3 to TRBJ2-5, with D uncertain. In germline, CDR1 is MNHEY, CDR2 SVGEGT. This CDR3 is built from 13 residues. Trimming stripped 8 bases from V and 4 bases from J, with 14 bases between. The CDR3 spells CASARWGRETQYF. The CDR3 DNA is TGTGCCAGCGCAAGGTGGGGAAGAGAGACCCAGTACTTC.

This clonotype has just a few counts. The chain combines TRBV4-3 with TRBJ1-4; tentatively, D is TRBD1 (5 bases). The CDR3 sequence is 18 residues long. Per the germline V gene, CDR1 is LGHNA and CDR2 is YSLEER. V gave up 4 bases and J gave up 3 bases, with 21 bases separating them. The CDR3 nucleotides are TGCGCCAGCAGCCCCGGGGAAGGGCGGGGGAGAGCTAATGAAAAACTGTTTTTT. The encoded protein is CASSPGEGRGRANEKLFF.

This sequence joins TRBV5-1 and TRBJ2-7, with D unresolved. V lost 4 bases, J lost 2 bases, and 13 bases lay in between. The CDR3 covers 14 residues. Germline CDR1 SGHRS, CDR2 YFSETQ. The CDR3 DNA sequence: TGCGCCAGCAGCGGTGGACGCCCGACCTACGAGCAGTACTTC. This codes for CASSGGRPTYEQYF.

This clonotype was counted only a few times. The V call is TRBV11-2, the J call TRBJ1-2; D is possibly TRBD1 (6 bases). The CDR3 contains 14 residues. Trimming pared 5 bases from V and 7 bases from J, leaving 17 bases between. The germline gives CDR1 SGHAT, CDR2 FQNNGV. CDR3 residues: CASSHSGTIGGYTF. The CDR3 DNA sequence: TGTGCCAGCAGCCACTCCGGGACAATCGGTGGCTACACCTTC. Complete variable domain (other parts from reference TRBV11-2 and TRBJ1-2): EAGVAQSPRYKIIEKRQSVAFWCNPISGHATLYWYQQILGQGPKLLIQFQNNGVVDDSQLPKDRFSAERLKGVDSTLKIQPAKLEDSAVYLCASSHSGTIGGYTFGSGTRLTVV.

The V gene is TRBV15, the J gene TRBJ2-5, with D possibly being TRBD1 (5 bases). The J call may be incorrect, as the DNA end agrees better with TRBJ2-7. This CDR3 spans 15 amino acids. Germline V gives CDR1 LNHNV, CDR2 YYDKDF (reference sequence). The CDR3 spells CATSKDNFGCYEQYF. CDR3 nucleotides: TGTGCCACCAGCAAGGACAATTTCGGATGTTACGAGCAGTACTTC.

The table lists this clonotype with a few counts. The chain carries TRBV7-2 and TRBJ2-1, with TRBD2 identical over 14 bases. Germline V gene sequence: CDR1 SGHTA, CDR2 FQGNSA. Trimming took 3 bases from V and 5 from J; bases not matched to a gene: 3. The CDR3 runs 16 residues. The chain's CDR3 is CASSFGGLAGDNEQFF. In nucleotides, the CDR3 is TGTGCCAGCAGCTTCGGGGGACTAGCGGGGGACAATGAGCAGTTCTTC.

This sequence joins TRBV4-1 and TRBJ2-4, with 9 nucleotides matching TRBD1. Germline V gives CDR1 MGHRA, CDR2 YSYEKL. There are 16 residues in the CDR3. The V gene end was trimmed by 3 bases and the J gene end by 1 base; junction bases not matched to a gene: 4. The CDR3 DNA is TGCGCCAGCAGCCATGGACAGGGGACGGCCAAAAACATTCAGTACTTC. It encodes CASSHGQGTAKNIQYF.

V is TRBV18 and J is TRBJ2-7; tentatively, D is TRBD1 (5 bases). Germline CDR1 is KGHSH and CDR2 is LQKENI. Trimming cost V 0 bases and J 3 bases, with 12 bases left between them. This CDR3 has 15 residues. DNA of the CDR3: TGTGCCAGCTCACCACCCGCCAGGGTAGACTACGAGCAGTACTTC. Translating it yields CASSPPARVDYEQYF.

The rearrangement links TRBV2 to TRBJ2-2, with a weak D call TRBD1 (6 bases). V was shortened by 6 bases and J by 2 bases, with 13 bases between the two germline ends. Germline CDR1 reads SNHLY; CDR2 reads FYNNEI. The CDR3 runs 15 residues. The CDR3 protein is CASSPGQSNTGELFF. CDR3 in DNA: TGTGCCAGCAGCCCTGGACAGAGTAACACCGGGGAGCTGTTTTTT.

The CDR3 here is CATNTGDFYNEQFF. The CDR3 DNA reads as TGTGCCACCAACACAGGGGACTTCTACAATGAGCAGTTCTTC. The chain recombines TRBV24-1 with TRBJ2-1; D may be TRBD1 (7 bases). CDR3 size: 14 residues. From germline, CDR1 is KGHDR and CDR2 SFDVKD. Trimming took off 8 bases at V and 3 bases at J, with 13 bases between the two ends.

In its sample, this clonotype was seen a few times. The chain joins TRBV6-5 to TRBJ1-2, with TRBD1 as a possible D gene (6 bases). Germline assignment: CDR1 MNHEY and CDR2 SVGAGI. Trimming cost V 6 bases and J 9 bases, with 17 bases left between them. CDR3 length equals 13 residues. The CDR3 nucleotides read TGTGCCAGCAGCCTAGGACAGACTTCGAGCTACACCTTC. Its protein product is CASSLGQTSSYTF.

As regards this clonotype: The junction and the germline gene differ at one end; a read error may be behind it. This chain links TRBV5-5 with TRBJ2-2; D is unresolved. In germline, CDR1 is SGHKS, CDR2 YYEKEE (reference sequence). The CDR3 contains 14 residues. CDR3 sequence reads: CASSLELSPGELFF. As DNA, the CDR3 is TGTGCCAGCAGTTTGGAGCTTTCCCCCGGGGAGCTGTTTTTT.

The gene calls are TRBV27 and TRBJ2-7, with 8 bases aligning to TRBD1. Germline trimming cut 5 bases from V and 2 bases from J; bases unmatched to any gene: 8. The CDR3 has 15 residues. The germline gives CDR1 MNHEY, CDR2 SMNVEV (reference sequence). Here the CDR3 DNA reads TGTGCCAGCAGTCCCCGGACAGGGATGACCTACGAGCAGTACTTC. It translates to CASSPRTGMTYEQYF.

This clonotype was seen only a few times. The junction and the germline gene differ at one end; a read error may be behind it. The chain couples TRBV7-8 to TRBJ2-3; D gene unclear. This CDR3 spans 12 amino acids. In germline, CDR1 is SGHVS, CDR2 FQNEAQ. The DNA of the CDR3 is TGTGGCAGCAGCTTATACTCAGATACGCAGTATTTT. Protein product: CGSSLYSDTQYF.

The chain joins TRBV5-1 to TRBJ1-1, with 10 bases matching TRBD1. CDR1 SGHRS and CDR2 YFSETQ come from the germline V gene. The CDR3 is made up of 17 amino acids. Germline trimming cut 3 bases from V and 2 bases from J; bases unmatched to any gene: 10. CDR3 nucleotide sequence: TGCGCCAGCAGCTCGGCAGGGACAGGGGACTTTAACACTGAAGCTTTCTTT. It translates to CASSSAGTGDFNTEAFF.

This clonotype came up many times. J is TRBJ2-3 and V is TRBV5-1; weak D call: TRBD1 (6 bases). V was clipped by 4 bases and J by 2 bases, with 8 bases between them. This CDR3 is 13 amino acids long. In germline, CDR1 is SGHRS, CDR2 YFSETQ. The CDR3 DNA is TGCGCCAGCAGCAGGGACAACACAGATACGCAGTATTTT. Its protein is CASSRDNTDTQYF.

The V call is TRBV6-2 or TRBV6-3, the J call TRBJ1-2; D is unclear. There are 11 residues in the CDR3. The V and J ends lost 6 bases and 13 bases respectively, with 15 bases between them. Germline V CDR1 and CDR2: MNHEY, SVGEGT. The CDR3 reads CASRIMEACTF. The CDR3 nucleotides read TGTGCCAGCAGGATAATGGAGGCCTGCACCTTC.

This clonotype was observed a handful of times. J is TRBJ2-1 and V is TRBV7-9; 7 nucleotides align to TRBD1. The length of the CDR3 is 13 residues. Germline trimming cut 5 bases from V and 7 bases from J; bases unmatched to any gene: 5. Germline CDR1 is SEHNR and CDR2 is FQNEAQ (reference sequence). Here the CDR3 reads CASSRQGGNEQFF. DNA of the CDR3: TGTGCCAGCAGCCGACAGGGTGGGAATGAGCAGTTCTTC.

This clonotype was observed a few times. The chain is built from TRBV20-1 and TRBJ1-5; D is perhaps TRBD1 (5 bases). The CDR3 extends over 13 amino acids. The V gene lost 0 bases and the J gene lost 6 bases, with 9 bases spanning the gap. Germline V gives CDR1 DFQATT, CDR2 SNEGSKA (reference sequence). The CDR3 loop is CSAREPGTQPQHF. CDR3 nucleotides: TGCAGTGCTAGAGAGCCAGGGACTCAGCCCCAGCATTTT.

This clonotype has a handful of counts. The chain combines TRBV5-6 with TRBJ2-2, with TRBD2 matching over 8 bases. The V and J ends lost 4 bases and 7 bases, in that order; junction bases with no gene match: 6. The CDR3 covers 14 residues. Germline CDR1 and CDR2: SGHDT and YYEEEE. The CDR3 DNA reads TGTGCCAGCAGCCCTGGACTAGCCGTCGGGGAGCTGTTTTTT. Residues: CASSPGLAVGELFF. Combining the CDR3 with reference TRBV5-6 and TRBJ2-2 gives the whole variable domain DAGVTQSPTHLIKTRGQQVTLRCSPKSGHDTVSWYQQALGQGPQFIFQYYEEEERQRGNFPDRFSGHQFPNYSSELNVNALLLGDSALYLCASSPGLAVGELFFGEGSRLTVL.